The 23 T cell receptor beta chains below were found in one sample sequenced in a study of graft-versus-host responses after intestinal transplantation. Assay used: immunoSEQ multiplex PCR; TCRdb lists only in-frame clones, some missing. The sample includes just over 85,000 clones, 80% to 95% seen only once; the top ten take roughly 0.43%. These receptors are not linked to any known antigen. The source material was unstimulated CD8+ T cells sorted from spleen or lymph node cells, sampled before transplant. Receptors originate from a human donor who was the organ donor for an intestinal transplant.

V usage is TRBV11-2 and J usage is TRBJ1-2; D is perhaps TRBD1 (6 bases). The CDR3 extends over 16 amino acids. The V gene lost 1 base and the J gene lost 2 bases, with 14 bases spanning the gap. Germline loops: CDR1 SGHAT, CDR2 FQNNGV. The CDR3 sequence: CASSLATDRLNYGYTF. The CDR3 bases are TGTGCCAGCAGCTTAGCTACGGACAGATTAAACTATGGCTACACCTTC. The whole variable domain, filled in from reference TRBV11-2 and TRBJ1-2, reads EAGVAQSPRYKIIEKRQSVAFWCNPISGHATLYWYQQILGQGPKLLIQFQNNGVVDDSQLPKDRFSAERLKGVDSTLKIQPAKLEDSAVYLCASSLATDRLNYGYTFGSGTRLTVV.

The rearrangement links TRBV27 to TRBJ1-1; perhaps TRBD1 as D (5 bases). The V gene's germline CDR1 is MNHEY and CDR2 SMNVEV (reference sequence). This CDR3 has 15 amino acids. V was cut by 0 bases and J by 3 bases, with 11 bases left in between. The CDR3 protein is CASSLSRVWYTEAFF. CDR3 coding DNA: TGTGCCAGCAGTTTATCCAGGGTTTGGTACACTGAAGCTTTCTTT.

The chain carries TRBV6-1 and TRBJ1-2; tentatively, D is TRBD1 (6 bases). Germline CDR1 MNHNS, CDR2 SASEGT. V shed 4 bases and J shed 1 base, with 16 bases lying between them. The CDR3 covers 16 residues. CDR3 loop: CASSVLTRGLNYGYTF. CDR3 bases: TGTGCCAGCAGTGTTCTTACCAGGGGCCTTAACTATGGCTACACCTTC.

V gene TRBV4-2 combines with J gene TRBJ1-1; D remains unclear. Trimming took off 8 bases at V and 5 bases at J, with 9 bases between the two ends. Germline CDR1 reads LGHNA; CDR2 reads YNFKEQ. This CDR3 is built from 11 residues. CDR3 region: CASGQKTEAFF. The CDR3 nucleotides read TGTGCCAGCGGGCAGAAAACTGAAGCTTTCTTT.

The chain employs TRBV28 and TRBJ1-1; D is unresolved. V was cut by 6 bases and J by 8 bases, with 13 bases left in between. This CDR3 region has 12 residues. The germline gives CDR1 MDHEN, CDR2 SYDVKM. The DNA for the CDR3 is TGTGCCAGCAGCCCCCGGCGGGGAGAAGCTTTCTTT. This gives the protein CASSPRRGEAFF.

The V and J genes are TRBV4-3 and TRBJ2-7; 7 bases are shared with TRBD2. V lost 2 bases, J lost 3 bases, and 13 bases stayed unmatched. This CDR3 has 17 residues. From germline, CDR1 is LGHNA and CDR2 YSLEER. CDR3 DNA sequence: TGCGCCAGCAGCCAAAAGGGGTGCGGGGGATGCAACTACGAGCAGTACTTC. It is translated as CASSQKGCGGCNYEQYF.

The rearrangement links TRBV2 to TRBJ2-1; possible D gene TRBD2, 5 bases. The CDR3 is made up of 15 amino acids. V lost 9 bases and J lost 0, with 15 bases in between. The germline gives CDR1 SNHLY, CDR2 FYNNEI. Here the CDR3 reads CARRESRSSYNEQFF. The CDR3 DNA follows: TGTGCCAGACGGGAATCCAGGAGCTCCTACAATGAGCAGTTCTTC.

This rearrangement joins TRBV9 to TRBJ2-5; TRBD2 might be the D (5 bases). The last part of the DNA fits TRBJ2-7 better; the J call may be wrong. Germline V CDR1 and CDR2: SGDLS, YYNGEE. The CDR3 is 13 residues long. In DNA form, the CDR3 reads TGTGCCAGCAGCGTAGGTGAGGGCGACGAGCAGTACTTC. The encoded protein is CASSVGEGDEQYF.

CDR3 loop: CASSRQLGDQPQHF. Written as DNA, the CDR3 is TGCGCCAGCAGCCGACAGTTAGGGGATCAGCCCCAGCATTTT. V and J are TRBV4-1 and TRBJ1-5; a weak D match, TRBD1 (5 bases). Germline V CDR1 and CDR2: MGHRA, YSYEKL. The CDR3 consists of 14 residues. Trimming took off 4 bases at V and 5 bases at J, with 12 bases between the two ends.

This rearrangement joins TRBV19 to TRBJ1-1; 8 bases are a match to TRBD1. CDR1 and CDR2 from the germline V gene are LNHDA and SQIVND (reference sequence). This CDR3 comprises 14 residues. The ends lost 5 bases at V and 2 bases at J; junction bases unmatched: 4. The CDR3 spells CASSLQGGNTEAFF. CDR3 bases: TGTGCCAGTAGTCTACAGGGGGGAAACACTGAAGCTTTCTTT.

The CDR3 coding sequence is TGTGCCAGCAGTCCAACGACAGGGGGCAAGAGGGAGACCCAGTACTTC. Amino acids: CASSPTTGGKRETQYF. V gene TRBV28 combines with J gene TRBJ2-5; TRBD1 aligns across 10 bases. This CDR3 is 16 amino acids long. Trimming cost V 5 bases and J 5 bases; bases outside gene matches: 11. Germline CDR1 and CDR2: MDHEN and SYDVKM.

The V and J genes are TRBV4-3 and TRBJ1-6; 7 bases match TRBD1. There are 18 residues in the CDR3. The J segment lost 1 base and the V segment lost 1 base, leaving 7 bases of the junction unmatched. Germline V gives CDR1 LGHNA, CDR2 YSLEER. The CDR3 region is CASSQAGNRGSYNSPLHF. The CDR3 DNA sequence: TGCGCCAGCAGCCAAGCAGGAAACAGGGGTTCCTATAATTCACCCCTCCACTTT.

This chain connects TRBV27 to TRBJ1-5, with D maybe TRBD1 (6 bases). The V and J ends lost 2 bases and 3 bases respectively, with 8 bases between them. The CDR3 runs 14 residues. Germline V CDR1 and CDR2: MNHEY, SMNVEV (reference sequence). The CDR3 region is CASSLQGNNQPQHF. CDR3 coding DNA: TGTGCCAGCAGTTTACAGGGGAACAATCAGCCCCAGCATTTT.

This rearrangement joins TRBV18 to TRBJ2-5; TRBD2 aligns across 14 bases. TRBJ2-7 explains the end of the DNA better; the J call may be wrong. Germline V lookup: CDR1 KGHSH, CDR2 LQKENI. CDR3 length: 15 residues. CDR3 nucleotides: TGTGCCAGCTCACCGGGGACTAGCGGGAGCTACGAGCAGTACTTC. This codes for CASSPGTSGSYEQYF.

DNA of the CDR3: TGTGCCAGCAGCGTAGGGGGGGGTGAGCAGTTCTTC. Protein: CASSVGGGEQFF. This chain uses TRBV9 with TRBJ2-1, with 7 bases identical to TRBD2. Germline assignment: CDR1 SGDLS and CDR2 YYNGEE. V lost 0 bases to trimming and J lost 9 bases; unmatched junction nucleotides: 0. This CDR3 has 12 residues.

This clone was seen a single time. The chain is built from TRBV5-8 and TRBJ2-4; D is perhaps TRBD2 (6 bases). The CDR3 consists of 13 residues. Germline loops: CDR1 SGHTS, CDR2 YDEGEE. V gave up 2 bases and J gave up 4 bases, with 7 bases separating them. CDR3 protein: CASSFGGKNIQYF. The CDR3 nucleotides are TGTGCCAGCAGCTTTGGGGGGAAAAACATTCAGTACTTC.

The CDR3 nucleotides are TGTGCTAGTGCCCCCTTTATGAACACTGAAGCTTTCTTT. Its translation is CASAPFMNTEAFF. The chain combines TRBV12-5 with TRBJ1-1; D remains unclear. V lost 7 bases to trimming and J lost 0 bases, with 9 bases between them. The CDR3 consists of 13 residues. Germline V lookup: CDR1 LGHNT, CDR2 FRNRAP.

The CDR3 sequence: CASSPRTTYEQYF. The CDR3 region has the DNA TGCGCCAGCAGCCCCCGAACGACTTACGAGCAGTACTTC. This chain uses TRBV4-1 with TRBJ2-7; D is undetermined. Germline loops: CDR1 MGHRA, CDR2 YSYEKL. V was shortened by 4 bases and J by 4 bases, with 11 bases between the two germline ends. This CDR3 spans 13 amino acids.

V and J are TRBV20-1 and TRBJ2-2; D is perhaps TRBD1 (5 bases). This CDR3 contains 11 residues. Trimming removed 4 bases from V and 5 bases from J, with 5 bases in between. Germline assignment: CDR1 DFQATT and CDR2 SNEGSKA (reference sequence). CDR3 sequence: CSAKGTGELFF. In nucleotides, the CDR3 is TGCAGTGCTAAGGGGACCGGGGAGCTGTTTTTT.

Only one count was recorded for this clone. The chain uses TRBV19 and TRBJ1-3; weak D call: TRBD1 (5 bases). The germline V and J ends were trimmed by 5 bases and 0 bases, with 14 bases remaining between them. Germline loops: CDR1 LNHDA, CDR2 SQIVND (reference sequence). The CDR3 contains 16 residues. CDR3 protein: CASSSLGGISGNTIYF. CDR3 bases: TGTGCCAGTAGTTCCCTGGGGGGGATCTCTGGAAACACCATATATTTT.

The chain joins TRBV28 to TRBJ1-2, with 8 bases lining up with TRBD1. The CDR3 runs 13 residues. J lost 8 bases, V lost 2 bases, and 4 bases had no gene match. CDR1 and CDR2 (germline): MDHEN, SYDVKM. CDR3 in amino acids: CASSLDRGSGYTF. The CDR3 DNA sequence: TGTGCCAGCAGTTTAGACAGGGGAAGCGGCTACACCTTC.

The CDR3 coding sequence is TGTGCCAGCAGCGGGGGGGGGAATGGGCTAATCCACACAGATACGCAGTATTTT. This translates into CASSGGGNGLIHTDTQYF. This chain joins TRBV9 and TRBJ2-3, with 7 bases fitting TRBD2. The length of the CDR3 is 18 residues. Losses at the gene ends were 3 bases for V and 2 bases for J; bases not matched to a gene: 15. Germline CDR1 is SGDLS and CDR2 is YYNGEE.

The CDR3 coding sequence is TGCGCCAGCAGCCAAGAAACCACCCACGACGACAGGGGATCCTACGAGCAGTACTTC. Its protein is CASSQETTHDDRGSYEQYF. V and J are TRBV4-1 and TRBJ2-7; 8 nucleotides line up with TRBD1. The junction had 14 bases not matched to a gene; V was cut back by 0 bases and J by 1 base. Germline V gives CDR1 MGHRA, CDR2 YSYEKL. There are 19 residues in the CDR3.